This T cell receptor (beta chain) was captured in a study of blood T cell repertoires in COVID-19. Study context: The United States, Italy and Spain provided the acute and convalescent COVID-19 samples. From T cells, B-cell-depleted T cells, or PBMCs came the material, which was cDNA or gDNA.

The authors' processing: It was from reference gene primer amplification that nucleated cell counts were estimated. Measured with immunoSEQ multiplex PCR; TCRdb has only the in-frame clones, and not every one. The DNA gave D and trimming, while V, J and clone size come from that table. The top ten hold approximately 9.9% of the sample, which has about 25,000 clones, 70% to 90% seen once. After removal of 6 bases from V and 8 bases from J, the junction contained 7 bases not matched to a gene. Germline CDR1 reads MNHEY; CDR2 reads SVGAGI. The CDR3 is made up of 13 amino acids. Input material: peripheral blood. The clonotype was recovered from a man aged 65 to 85 with acute or convalescent COVID-19. The chain uses TRBV6-5 and TRBJ2-1, with 7 bases that match TRBD2. CDR3 DNA: TGTGCCAGCAGGCCTACGACTAGCCATGAGCAGTTCTTC. Residues: CASRPTTSHEQFF.